This T cell receptor beta chain is drawn from a study of post-analysis software for immune sequencing data. Sequencing libraries made from TCR beta cDNA carried unique molecular identifiers. Each CDR3 protein gets one entry after TCRdb re-called the PCR reads with MiXCR. The sample lists some 890,000 distinct CDR3 sequences; roughly 50% were seen once. The CDR3 loop spans 11 amino acids. V lost 3 bases and J lost 4, with 4 bases in between. Germline-derived CDR1 and CDR2 are SGDLS and YYNGEE. Regarding the study as a whole: Patients with multiple sclerosis recorded significantly lower normalized Chao1 diversity than controls, the study found. Comparison of patients with controls showed five TRBV segments more frequent in patients, TRBV5-6, TRBV5-1 and TRBV20-1 among them.

In regard to this clonotype: What it recognizes is unknown.

The receptor's source is a girl aged 10-17 years with multiple sclerosis. Sequenced material: blood. V and J are TRBV9 and TRBJ1-2; D remains ambiguous. CDR3 sequence: CASSGPYGYTF. For the CDR3, the DNA is TGTGCCAGCAGCGGCCCCTATGGCTACACCTTC.